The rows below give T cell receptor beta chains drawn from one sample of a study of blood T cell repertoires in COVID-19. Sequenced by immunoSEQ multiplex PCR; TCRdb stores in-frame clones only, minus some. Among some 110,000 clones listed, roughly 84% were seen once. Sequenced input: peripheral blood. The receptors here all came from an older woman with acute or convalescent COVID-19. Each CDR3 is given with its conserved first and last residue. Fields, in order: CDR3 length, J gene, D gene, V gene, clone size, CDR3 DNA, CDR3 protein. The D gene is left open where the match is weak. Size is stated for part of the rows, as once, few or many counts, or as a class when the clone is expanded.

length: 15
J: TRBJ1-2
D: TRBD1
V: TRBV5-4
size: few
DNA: TGTGCCAGCAGAAAAAGCGGGGACAGGGGCCAGGGCTACACCTTC
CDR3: CASRKSGDRGQGYTF

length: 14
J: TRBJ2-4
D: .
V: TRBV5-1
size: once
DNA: TGCGCCAGCAGCTTGGGCCAGCGGGAAAACATTCAGTACTTC
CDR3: CASSLGQRENIQYF

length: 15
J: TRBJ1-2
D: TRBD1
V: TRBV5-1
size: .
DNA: TGCGCCAGCAGCCCCTTGACAGGGCTGGTCTATGGCTACACCTTC
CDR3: CASSPLTGLVYGYTF

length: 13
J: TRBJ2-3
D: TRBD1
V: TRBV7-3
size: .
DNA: TGTGCCAGCAGCTGGACAGGAGGAGATACGCAGTATTTT
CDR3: CASSWTGGDTQYF

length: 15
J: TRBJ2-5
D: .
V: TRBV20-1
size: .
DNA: TGCAGTGCTAGTATTCCCGGGTTCCTACAAGAGACCCAGTACTTC
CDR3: CSASIPGFLQETQYF

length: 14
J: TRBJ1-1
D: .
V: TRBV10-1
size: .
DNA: TGCGCCAGCAGTGATGGGGCAGGGAACACTGAAGCTTTCTTT
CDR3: CASSDGAGNTEAFF

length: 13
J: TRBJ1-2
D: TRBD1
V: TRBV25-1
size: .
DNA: TGTGCCAGCAGTGCCGGGACAGGGCTCGGCTACACCTTC
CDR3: CASSAGTGLGYTF

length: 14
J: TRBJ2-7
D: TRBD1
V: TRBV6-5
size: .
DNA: TGTGCCAGCAGGAACAGGGGAACCCACCCCGAGCAGTACTTC
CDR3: CASRNRGTHPEQYF

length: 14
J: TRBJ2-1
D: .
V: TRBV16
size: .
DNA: TGTGCCAGCAGCCAATCGATAACGGAGGTGCCGCAGTTCTTC
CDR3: CASSQSITEVPQFF

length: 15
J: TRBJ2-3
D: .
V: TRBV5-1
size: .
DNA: TGCGCCAGCAGGCGGGCGGAATTGGCAACAGATACGCAGTATTTT
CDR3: CASRRAELATDTQYF

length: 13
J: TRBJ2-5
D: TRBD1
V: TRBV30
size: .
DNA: TGTGCCTTCCGGGACAGGCGGATTGAGACCCAGTACTTC
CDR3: CAFRDRRIETQYF

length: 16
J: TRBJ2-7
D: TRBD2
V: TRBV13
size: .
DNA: TGTGCCAGCAGCTCCGGACTAGCGGGGGTCTCCTACGAGCAGTACTTC
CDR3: CASSSGLAGVSYEQYF

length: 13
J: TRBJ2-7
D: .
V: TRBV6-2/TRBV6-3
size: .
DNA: TGTGCCAGCAGTTACAACGGGGTTCACGAGCAGTACTTC
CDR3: CASSYNGVHEQYF

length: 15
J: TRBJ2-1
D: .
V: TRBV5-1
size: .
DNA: TGCGCCAGCAAAGGGGTTGGAGATTCCTACAATGAGCAGTTCTTC
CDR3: CASKGVGDSYNEQFF

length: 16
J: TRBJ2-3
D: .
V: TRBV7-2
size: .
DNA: TGTGCCAGCAGCTCCCGCCAAACGGGAGTGACGGATACGCAGTATTTT
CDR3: CASSSRQTGVTDTQYF

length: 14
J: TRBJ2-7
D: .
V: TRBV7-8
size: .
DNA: TGTGCCAGCAGCCCCCGGACAGCTTCCTACGAGCAGTACTTC
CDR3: CASSPRTASYEQYF

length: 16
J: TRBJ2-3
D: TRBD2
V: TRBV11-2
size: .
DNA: TGTGCCAGCAGCTTACTAGCGGGGGCCAGCACAGATACGCAGTATTTT
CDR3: CASSLLAGASTDTQYF

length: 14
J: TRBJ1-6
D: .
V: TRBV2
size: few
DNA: TGTGCCAGCAGTGAGGAGGGAGTAATGTCACCCCTCCACTTT
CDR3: CASSEEGVMSPLHF